This paragraph reports one T cell receptor (beta chain). Antigen: not known. From the RT-PCR reads, TCRdb called clonotypes with MiXCR, one entry per CDR3 protein. The data show hundreds of thousands of distinct CDR3 sequences, 12% seen once. V trimming: 2 bases; J trimming: 6 bases; junction bases outside the gene matches: 7. The germline CDR1 and CDR2 sequences are SGHVS and FNYEAQ. The CDR3 is 16 residues long. The data originate from a study of response to subunit inactivated influenza vaccine. Study outcomes and limitations: The authors put forward the suggestion that each seasonal influenza vaccination may bring in only a limited number of new T cells.

The V call is TRBV7-6, the J call TRBJ2-1, with 10 nucleotides matching TRBD2. This TCR was sampled from a man between 50 and 59 years old who received an inactivated influenza vaccine. The sequenced sample was PBMCs from blood, obtained on the day of vaccination. CDR3 sequence reads: CASSLSGTSVLNEQFF. Here the CDR3 DNA reads TGTGCCAGCAGCTTATCCGGGACTAGCGTTCTCAATGAGCAGTTCTTC.